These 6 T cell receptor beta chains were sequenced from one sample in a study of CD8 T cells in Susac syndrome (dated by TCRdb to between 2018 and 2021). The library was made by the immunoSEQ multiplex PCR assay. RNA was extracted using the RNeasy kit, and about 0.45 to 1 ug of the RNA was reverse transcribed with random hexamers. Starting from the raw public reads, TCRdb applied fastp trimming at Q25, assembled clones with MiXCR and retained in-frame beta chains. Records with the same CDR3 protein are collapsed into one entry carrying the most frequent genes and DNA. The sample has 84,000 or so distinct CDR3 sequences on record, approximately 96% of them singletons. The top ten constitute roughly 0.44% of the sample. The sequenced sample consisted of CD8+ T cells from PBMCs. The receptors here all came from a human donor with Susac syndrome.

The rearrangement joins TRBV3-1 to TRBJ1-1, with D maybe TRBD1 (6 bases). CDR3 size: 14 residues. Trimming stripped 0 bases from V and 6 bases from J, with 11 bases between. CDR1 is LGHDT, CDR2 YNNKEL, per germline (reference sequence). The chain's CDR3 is CASSQEVRGAEAFF. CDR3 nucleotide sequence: TGTGCCAGCAGCCAAGAGGTCAGGGGCGCTGAAGCTTTCTTT.

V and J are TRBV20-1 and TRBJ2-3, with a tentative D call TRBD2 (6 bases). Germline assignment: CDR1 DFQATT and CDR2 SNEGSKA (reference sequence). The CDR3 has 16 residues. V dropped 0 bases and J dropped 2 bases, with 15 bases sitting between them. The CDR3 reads CSARDPRDLFTDTQYF. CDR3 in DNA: TGCAGTGCTAGAGATCCCCGGGACTTATTCACAGATACGCAGTATTTT.

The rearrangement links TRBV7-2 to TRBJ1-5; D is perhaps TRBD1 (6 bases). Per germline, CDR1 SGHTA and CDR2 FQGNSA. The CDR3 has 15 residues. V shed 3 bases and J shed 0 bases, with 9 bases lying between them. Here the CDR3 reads CASSLDSYSNQPQHF. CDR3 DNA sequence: TGTGCCAGCAGCTTGGACAGCTATAGCAATCAGCCCCAGCATTTT.

The CDR3 sequence is CASSLGQRNGYTF. In DNA form, the CDR3 reads TGCGCCAGCAGCTTGGGACAGAGAAATGGCTACACCTTC. The chain combines TRBV5-1 with TRBJ1-2, with a tentative D call TRBD1 (5 bases). V dropped 0 bases and J dropped 6 bases, with 9 bases sitting between them. This CDR3 region has 13 residues. Germline V gene sequence: CDR1 SGHRS, CDR2 YFSETQ.

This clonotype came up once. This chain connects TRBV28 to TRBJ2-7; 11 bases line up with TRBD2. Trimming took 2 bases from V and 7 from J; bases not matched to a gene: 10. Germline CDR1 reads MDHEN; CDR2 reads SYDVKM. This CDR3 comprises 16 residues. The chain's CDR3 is CASSLRLAGGGGEQYF. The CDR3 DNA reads TGTGCCAGCAGTTTACGCCTAGCGGGAGGTGGGGGTGAGCAGTACTTC.

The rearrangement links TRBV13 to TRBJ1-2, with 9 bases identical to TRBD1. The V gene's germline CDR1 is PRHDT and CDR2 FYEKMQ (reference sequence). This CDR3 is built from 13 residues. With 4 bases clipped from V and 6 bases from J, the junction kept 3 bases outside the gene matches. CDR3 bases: TGTGCCAGCAGCTCCACAGGGGGCAATGGCTACACCTTC. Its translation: CASSSTGGNGYTF. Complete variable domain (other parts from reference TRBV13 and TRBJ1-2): AAGVIQSPRHLIKEKRETATLKCYPIPRHDTVYWYQQGPGQDPQFLISFYEKMQSDKGSIPDRFSAQQFSDYHSELNMSSLELGDSALYFCASSSTGGNGYTFGSGTRLTVV.